The rows below give T cell receptor beta chains drawn from one sample of a study of cytomegalovirus exposure and HLA in healthy donors. Here immunoSEQ multiplex PCR was the method, and the copy in TCRdb shows in-frame clones only, minus some. The sample carries 150,000 to 200,000 clones, about 75% recorded once. What was sequenced was PBMCs. The receptors were gathered from a woman in her 50s in good health and CMV-seropositive. The CDR3 runs from the conserved cysteine through the conserved F or W. Each record gives: clone size, V gene, J gene, D gene, CDR3 protein, CDR3 DNA. The D gene is left open where the match is weak. Size is stated for part of the rows, as once, few or many counts, or as a class when the clone is expanded.

>-|TRBV6-1|TRBJ1-1|-
CASSEGVRPEAFF
TGTGCCAGCAGCGAGGGGGTTAGGCCTGAAGCTTTCTTT
>once|TRBV5-4|TRBJ1-1|TRBD1
CASSSRGLPGAFF
TGTGCCAGCAGCAGTAGGGGGCTCCCCGGAGCTTTCTTT
>-|TRBV9|TRBJ1-4|TRBD1
CASSAGSTGGDEKLFF
TGTGCCAGCAGCGCAGGATCTACAGGGGGTGATGAAAAACTGTTTTTT
>few|TRBV6-5|TRBJ1-1|-
CASSYKSNTEAFF
TGTGCCAGCAGTTACAAGAGCAACACTGAAGCTTTCTTT
>few|TRBV7-3|TRBJ2-3|TRBD2
CASSYLAGADTQYF
TGTGCCAGCAGTTATCTAGCGGGGGCAGATACGCAGTATTTT
>-|TRBV10-3|TRBJ2-7|TRBD2
CAISGTSGPNGEQYF
TGTGCCATCAGTGGTACTAGCGGCCCGAACGGGGAGCAGTACTTC
>-|TRBV2|TRBJ2-1|TRBD1
CASSVDRGQALITSVEYNEQFF
TGTGCCAGCAGTGTCGACAGGGGGCAAGCGCTCATCACTAGCGTCGAGTACAATGAGCAGTTCTTC
>-|TRBV5-1|TRBJ2-7|TRBD1
CASSFGTGAGEQYF
TGCGCCAGCAGCTTTGGGACAGGGGCGGGCGAGCAGTACTTC
>-|TRBV28|TRBJ2-7|TRBD1
CASRMDRFYEQYF
TGTGCCAGCAGGATGGACAGGTTCTACGAGCAGTACTTC
>few|TRBV5-5|TRBJ1-1|TRBD1
CASSSTGGKTEAFF
TGTGCCAGCAGCTCGACAGGGGGTAAGACTGAAGCTTTCTTT
>-|TRBV5-1|TRBJ2-3|TRBD2
CASQRGITDTQYF
TGCGCCAGCCAGCGGGGGATCACAGATACGCAGTATTTT
>-|TRBV6-1|TRBJ1-2|-
CASSEWGNGGRYSYGYTF
TGTGCCAGCAGTGAATGGGGAAATGGAGGCAGGTATAGCTATGGCTACACCTTC
>-|TRBV6-1|TRBJ1-3|-
CASREDSRTGNTIYF
TGTGCCAGCAGGGAGGACAGCCGCACTGGAAACACCATATATTTT
>-|TRBV7-7|TRBJ1-1|-
CASSLVTDSEAFF
TGTGCCAGCAGCTTAGTTACGGACAGTGAAGCTTTCTTT
>-|TRBV5-1|TRBJ2-3|-
CASSLGDSTDTQYF
TGCGCCAGCAGCTTGGGGGACTCCACAGATACGCAGTATTTT
>-|TRBV27|TRBJ1-1|-
CASSLAVSNTEAFF
TGTGCCAGCAGTTTGGCGGTGAGTAACACTGAAGCTTTCTTT
>-|TRBV29-1|TRBJ1-1|TRBD1
CSGVTGFTEAFF
TGCAGCGGGGTGACAGGGTTCACTGAAGCTTTCTTT
>-|TRBV10-3|TRBJ1-1|-
CAIREAARTEAFF
TGTGCCATCCGAGAGGCGGCTCGGACTGAAGCTTTCTTT
>-|TRBV6-5|TRBJ1-3|-
CASSYSGGSGNTIYF
TGTGCCAGCAGTTACTCAGGGGGCTCTGGAAACACCATATATTTT
>few|TRBV5-1|TRBJ1-2|TRBD1
CASSPGTARGGYTF
TGCGCCAGCAGCCCGGGGACAGCTCGAGGGGGCTACACCTTC
>few|TRBV6-1|TRBJ2-5|-
CASSWGDGETQYF
TGTGCCAGCAGTTGGGGGGACGGGGAGACCCAGTACTTC
>once|TRBV9|TRBJ1-2|-
CASSAQASIFGYTF
TGTGCCAGCAGCGCACAGGCGTCAATCTTTGGCTACACCTTC
>-|TRBV27|TRBJ1-2|TRBD1
CASRTDRGLGYGYTF
TGTGCCAGCAGAACTGACAGGGGGCTCGGCTATGGCTACACCTTC
>-|TRBV9|TRBJ2-7|TRBD1
CASSRTGSSYEQYF
TGTGCCAGCAGTCGGACAGGGAGCTCCTACGAGCAGTACTTC
>-|TRBV18|TRBJ2-7|-
CASSPAQDYEQYF
TGTGCCAGCTCACCCGCACAGGACTACGAGCAGTACTTC
>-|TRBV29-1|TRBJ1-2|TRBD1
CSVAGQGKYGYTF
TGCAGCGTTGCGGGACAGGGAAAGTACGGCTACACCTTC
>-|TRBV5-1|TRBJ1-3|TRBD1
CASSTGGIGNTIYF
TGCGCCAGCAGCACAGGGGGAATCGGAAACACCATATATTTT
>-|TRBV15|TRBJ2-1|TRBD1
CATSREATGDEQFF
TGTGCCACCAGCAGAGAGGCGACAGGGGATGAGCAGTTCTTC
>-|TRBV9|TRBJ2-7|TRBD2
CASSVAGSGGYEQYF
TGTGCCAGCAGCGTAGCAGGTAGCGGGGGTTACGAGCAGTACTTC
>-|TRBV9|TRBJ1-4|-
CASTPRGNSEKLFF
TGTGCCAGCACTCCGAGGGGGAACAGTGAAAAACTGTTTTTT
>-|TRBV2|TRBJ2-7|-
CASSEQQAYEQYF
TGTGCCAGCAGTGAACAACAGGCCTACGAGCAGTACTTC
>-|TRBV30|TRBJ2-3|-
CASSIAGTDTQYF
TGTGCCTCCTCAATAGCGGGCACAGATACGCAGTATTTT
>-|TRBV4-1|TRBJ2-7|TRBD1
CASSLGQGGEQYF
TGCGCCAGCAGCCTGGGACAGGGTGGCGAGCAGTACTTC
>-|TRBV4-1|TRBJ2-5|-
CASSQVQLETQYF
TGCGCCAGCAGCCAAGTACAGCTGGAGACCCAGTACTTC
>-|TRBV14|TRBJ1-1|-
CASSQATGNVMNTEAFF
TGTGCCAGCAGCCAAGCTACAGGGAATGTGATGAACACTGAAGCTTTCTTT
>-|TRBV4-1|TRBJ2-2|TRBD1
CASSSSRLQGVLTGELFF
TGCGCCAGCAGCAGTAGTAGGTTACAGGGGGTCCTCACCGGGGAGCTGTTTTTT
>few|TRBV2|TRBJ2-5|TRBD2
CASTGLEGETQYF
TGTGCCAGCACTGGACTAGAAGGCGAGACCCAGTACTTC
>once|TRBV5-1|TRBJ2-6|-
CASSFSGHLSSGANVLTF
TGCGCCAGCAGCTTTTCGGGACACCTAAGCTCTGGGGCCAACGTCCTGACTTTC
>-|TRBV30|TRBJ1-1|-
CAWSVRLAEAFF
TGTGCCTGGAGTGTACGTTTGGCAGAAGCTTTCTTT
>-|TRBV29-1|TRBJ1-1|TRBD1
CSVRPQGGNTEAFF
TGCAGCGTTCGCCCACAGGGGGGGAACACTGAAGCTTTCTTT
>-|TRBV7-6|TRBJ1-6|-
CASSSIGGTYNSPLHF
TGTGCCAGCAGCTCCATCGGGGGGACCTATAATTCACCCCTCCACTTT
>few|TRBV6-5|TRBJ1-1|-
CASRLTSNTEAFF
TGTGCCAGCCGCTTGACATCGAACACTGAAGCTTTCTTT
>few|TRBV16|TRBJ1-1|-
CASSQWSIGTTEAFF
TGTGCCAGCAGCCAATGGAGCATAGGCACAACTGAAGCTTTCTTT
>-|TRBV29-1|TRBJ1-2|-
CSVLFWGGDGYTF
TGCAGCGTTCTTTTCTGGGGAGGGGATGGCTACACCTTC
>-|TRBV29-1|TRBJ2-7|TRBD1
CSVETGLTSYEQYF
TGCAGCGTTGAGACAGGGCTTACCTCCTACGAGCAGTACTTC